This TCR beta chain was identified in a study of glioma-infiltrating T cells. General study results and limits: Only very few CDR3 sequences appeared in both tissue and blood. Non-neoplastic patients had below-expected tissue-blood divergence, while all gliomas exceeded expectation.

Amplification of TCR alpha and beta CDR3 regions from RNA used iRepertoire nested multiplex PCR. Tissue mRNA or PBMC total RNA, about 85-400 ng, went into one-step reverse transcription and amplification. MiXCR, run by TCRdb on the multiplex PCR reads, gives a single entry per CDR3 protein. This table holds 100,000 to 150,000 distinct CDR3 sequences, roughly 20% found once. Notes on this clonotype: Its antigen is undetermined.

Germline V gene sequence: CDR1 SGHKS, CDR2 YYEKEE (reference sequence). Trimming took off 0 bases at V and 2 bases at J, with 8 bases between the two ends. This CDR3 has 14 residues. V is TRBV5-5 and J is TRBJ2-5; D perhaps matches TRBD1 (5 bases). The sample comprised glioma tissue, nonneoplastic brain tissue, or PBMCs (not recorded which). The source is a human donor with low-grade glioma or glioblastoma, undergoing nonglioma brain surgery, or in good health (not recorded which). The CDR3 nucleotides read TGTGCCAGCAGCTTGGGGTCAGGGCAAGAGACCCAGTACTTC. This codes for CASSLGSGQETQYF.